This TCR beta chain was obtained from a study of identical twins. This clonotype was counted between two and nine times. Antigen unknown. After removal of 8 bases from V and 5 bases from J, the junction contained 8 bases not matched to a gene. The germline gives CDR1 SNHLY, CDR2 FYNNEI. CDR3 length equals 13 residues. Study observations and caveats: Rather than following the same donors, the conclusions depended on cross-sectional statistical analysis. An excess of low generation probability was shown by twin-shared out-of-frame alpha sequences.

Unique molecular identifiers were present on the cDNA, and a universal primer site came from template switching. MiXCR, applied by TCRdb to the 5' RACE reads, yields one record per CDR3 protein. The table shows a few hundred thousand distinct CDR3 sequences, with about 13% occurring only once. This sample also belongs to another study, concerning yellow fever vaccine responses in identical twins.

Sample: CD4+ T cells sorted from blood. This chain uses TRBV2 with TRBJ1-1; 7 positions agree with TRBD1. The receptor's source is a woman under 30 in good health. The CDR3 sequence: CASSAQGGTEAFF. CDR3 coding DNA: TGTGCCAGCTCGGCCCAGGGGGGAACTGAAGCTTTCTTT.